The source of this T cell receptor beta chain is a study of cytomegalovirus exposure and HLA in healthy donors. General study results and limits: Earlier analysis looked at TCR beta V segments, and most were productive about 90% or about 30% of the time. The study had only CMV serostatus as immune exposure information. Follow-up analysis found HLA locus-dependent TCR association rates, highest for DRB1 and lowest for HLA-C.

V was trimmed by 5 bases and J by 3 bases, leaving 11 bases between them. This CDR3 has 14 amino acids. In germline, CDR1 is MNHEY, CDR2 SVGAGI. It was with 60 Vbeta and 13 Jbeta primers that the PCR ran. TCRdb's copy holds only in-frame clones and misses some; the assay was immunoSEQ multiplex PCR. Among about 150,000 clones listed, roughly 80% were seen once. About this clone itself: The antigen is undetermined.

The sample consisted of PBMCs. The genes are TRBV6-5 and TRBJ2-1; no clear D gene. This TCR derives from a male donor in good health and CMV-seronegative. The CDR3 DNA follows: TGTGCCAGCAGTCCAGGATCCGACTACAATGAGCAGTTCTTC. Its protein is CASSPGSDYNEQFF.